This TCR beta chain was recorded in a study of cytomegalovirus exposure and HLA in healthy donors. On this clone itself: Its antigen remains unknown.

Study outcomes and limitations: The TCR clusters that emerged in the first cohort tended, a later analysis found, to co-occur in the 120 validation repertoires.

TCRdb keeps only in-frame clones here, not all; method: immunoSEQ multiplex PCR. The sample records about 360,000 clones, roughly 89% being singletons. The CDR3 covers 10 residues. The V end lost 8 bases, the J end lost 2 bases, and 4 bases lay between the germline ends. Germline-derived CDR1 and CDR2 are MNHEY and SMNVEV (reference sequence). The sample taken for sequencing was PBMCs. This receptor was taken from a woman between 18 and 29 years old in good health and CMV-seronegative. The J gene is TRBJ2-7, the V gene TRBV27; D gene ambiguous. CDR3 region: CASGAYEQYF. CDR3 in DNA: TGTGCCAGCGGAGCCTACGAGCAGTACTTC.